This T cell receptor (beta chain) was captured by sequencing in a study of human T cells and chemical hapten exposure. In the study overall: Doses of diphenylcyclopropenone went to the patients' scalps weekly throughout the roughly 22-week study.

General study findings and limits: TCRs exceeding 1 in 1000 frequency stayed unchanged with DPC sensitization.

Time point given: patch test 3, about 24 weeks after DPC sensitization. The treatment denotes: therapeutic diphenylcyclopropenone sensitization with weekly scalp DPC. Total RNA was isolated from whole blood that had not been fractionated. V was clipped by 7 bases and J by 6 bases, with 12 bases between them. The CDR3 sequence is 12 residues long. CDR1 SQVTM and CDR2 ANQGSEA come from the germline V gene. This clonotype was counted a few times. Its target is unknown. Library construction involved attaching unique molecular identifiers to individual cDNA molecules, which allowed quantitative, reproducible TCR counting. TCRdb passed the RACE reads through MiXCR, listing each CDR3 protein once. The sample has 100,000 to 120,000 distinct CDR3 sequences, under 40% seen once; the top ten hold around 2.8%.

The sequence was collected from a man aged 35-49 years with alopecia areata. Some clones in this sample may be carry-over from other donors' samples. This chain links TRBV29-1 with TRBJ2-2; D might be TRBD2 (5 bases). This sample comprised whole blood, obtained in connection with sensitization to the hapten diphenylcyclopropenone (DPC). CDR3 sequence (DNA): TGCAGCGCCGAGGGTCCGGCCGGGGAGCTGTTTTTT. It codes for CSAEGPAGELFF.